Each of the 11 T cell receptor beta chains below was sequenced from the same sample in a study of T cell responses to AZD1222 COVID-19 vaccine. Libraries were prepared by immunoSEQ multiplex PCR; TCRdb keeps only in-frame clonotypes and omits some of them. Of 40,000 to 60,000 clones listed, approximately 86% were seen once; the top ten hold approximately 6.5%. The source was peripheral blood, collected 28 days after the second AZD1222 dose. These receptors were taken from an adult who received the AZD1222 COVID-19 vaccine.

The gene calls are TRBV11-3 and TRBJ2-2; possibly TRBD1 for D (6 bases). CDR1 is SGHNT, CDR2 YENEEA, per germline. This CDR3 has 17 amino acids. V was trimmed by 3 bases and J by 7 bases, leaving 21 bases between them. The CDR3 DNA follows: TGTGCCAGCAGCTTTTTTTCCGGACAGTCAGCCGACGGGGAGCTGTTTTTT. Translated, it gives CASSFFSGQSADGELFF.

This chain uses TRBV7-2 with TRBJ2-5; TRBD1 matches 9 bases. CDR3 length: 18 amino acids. Per the germline V gene, CDR1 is SGHTA and CDR2 is FQGNSA. Unmatched junction bases numbered 16, after V lost 1 base and J lost 7 bases. The CDR3 is CASSLGSRGTGSLVTQYF. CDR3 nucleotides: TGTGCCAGCAGCTTAGGATCTAGGGGGACAGGGAGTTTGGTGACCCAGTACTTC. Using reference TRBV7-2 and TRBJ2-5 for the parts outside the CDR3, the full variable domain is GAGVSQSPSNKVTEKGKDVELRCDPISGHTALYWYRQSLGQGLEFLIYFQGNSAPDKSGLPSDRFSAERTGGSVSTLTIQRTQQEDSAVYLCASSLGSRGTGSLVTQYFGPGTRLLVL.

The gene calls are TRBV7-8 and TRBJ2-7; D is unclear. Trimming took off 1 base at V and 0 bases at J, with 19 bases between the two ends. Per the germline V gene, CDR1 is SGHVS and CDR2 is FQNEAQ. The CDR3 covers 18 residues. The CDR3 loop is CASSLEIESSPASYEQYF. The DNA of the CDR3 is TGTGCCAGCAGCTTAGAAATAGAGTCGAGCCCGGCCTCCTACGAGCAGTACTTC. Together with reference TRBV7-8 and TRBJ2-7, the CDR3 gives the full variable domain: GAGVSQSPRYKVAKRGQDVALRCDPISGHVSLFWYQQALGQGPEFLTYFQNEAQLDKSGLPSDRFFAERPEGSVSTLKIQRTQQEDSAVYLCASSLEIESSPASYEQYFGPGTRLTVT.

The V call is TRBV5-6, the J call TRBJ2-1; D gene uncertain. Looked up from germline, CDR1 is SGHDT and CDR2 is YYEEEE. V was clipped by 7 bases and J by 8 bases, with 13 bases between them. This CDR3 is built from 12 residues. CDR3 protein: CASASVPHEQFF. CDR3 sequence (DNA): TGTGCCAGCGCTTCGGTCCCGCATGAGCAGTTCTTC. The variable domain in full, completed from reference TRBV5-6 and TRBJ2-1, reads DAGVTQSPTHLIKTRGQQVTLRCSPKSGHDTVSWYQQALGQGPQFIFQYYEEEERQRGNFPDRFSGHQFPNYSSELNVNALLLGDSALYLCASASVPHEQFFGPGTRLTVL.

The V call is TRBV6-1, the J call TRBJ1-1, with D uncertain. CDR3 length: 13 amino acids. With 0 bases removed from V and 1 base from J, the gap between germline ends came to 3 bases. The germline gives CDR1 MNHNS, CDR2 SASEGT. CDR3 DNA sequence: TGTGCCAGCAGTGAAGCGGGGAACACTGAAGCTTTCTTT. The encoded protein is CASSEAGNTEAFF.

The chain links TRBV5-4 to TRBJ1-5; possibly TRBD1 for D (5 bases). V lost 4 bases and J 5 bases, leaving 13 bases between the germline ends. CDR3 length: 14 amino acids. Germline CDR1 is SGHNT and CDR2 is YYREEE (reference sequence). The CDR3 is CASSREGGDQPQHF. The CDR3 nucleotides are TGTGCCAGCAGCCGTGAGGGAGGGGATCAGCCCCAGCATTTT.

The chain uses TRBV5-4 and TRBJ2-7, with D possibly TRBD1 on 5 matching bases. The V and J ends lost 2 bases and 4 bases respectively, with 10 bases between them. The CDR3 has 13 residues. Germline V gene sequence: CDR1 SGHNT, CDR2 YYREEE (reference sequence). Here the CDR3 DNA reads TGTGCCAGCAGCTTAGGCAGGGTGTACGAGCAGTACTTC. Translation: CASSLGRVYEQYF.

Only one count was recorded for this clone. The chain combines TRBV5-1 with TRBJ2-5; D uncertain. The CDR3 covers 13 residues. Germline CDR1 is SGHRS and CDR2 is YFSETQ. Trimming stripped 7 bases from V and 1 base from J, with 11 bases between. In DNA form, the CDR3 reads TGCGCCAGCTCCTTGGATCCCCAAGAGACCCAGTACTTC. As protein: CASSLDPQETQYF.

The V call is TRBV6-6, the J call TRBJ2-7; no clear D gene. The CDR3 sequence is 15 residues long. Deletions cut 1 base from V and 6 bases from J, with 16 bases between. The germline CDR1 and CDR2 sequences are MNHNY and SVGAGI (reference sequence). DNA of the CDR3: TGTGCCAGCAGTTACTACCAGCCTATATCGGGCGAGCAGTACTTC. Translation: CASSYYQPISGEQYF.

This clone was detected a few times. The chain links TRBV19 to TRBJ2-7; TRBD2 matches at 7 bases. This CDR3 contains 13 residues. Germline V CDR1 and CDR2: LNHDA, SQIVND (reference sequence). V was pared by 8 bases and J by 4 bases, with 8 bases of the junction left unmatched. DNA for the CDR3: TGTGCCAGTCGGGGAGGGCCGCTTTACGAGCAGTACTTC. The encoded protein is CASRGGPLYEQYF.

The chain is built from TRBV6-5 and TRBJ2-7, with 10 bases aligning to TRBD2. The trim removed 2 bases at V and 1 base at J, leaving 5 bases unmatched. In germline, CDR1 is MNHEY, CDR2 SVGAGI. The CDR3 covers 16 residues. This chain's CDR3 is CASSYAGLAESYEQYF. CDR3 sequence (DNA): TGTGCCAGCAGTTACGCTGGACTAGCGGAGTCCTACGAGCAGTACTTC.